These 27 T cell receptor beta chains share one sample of origin, sequenced in a study of blood T cell repertoires in COVID-19. TCRdb's table, derived via immunoSEQ multiplex PCR, lists solely in-frame clones and lacks some. This table holds about 96,000 clones, approximately 84% found once. Sequences were obtained from peripheral blood. The source of these receptors is a woman aged 55-69 years with acute or convalescent COVID-19.

The chain couples TRBV7-9 to TRBJ1-1; 7 bases line up with TRBD1. The CDR3 sequence is 17 residues long. Germline V CDR1 and CDR2: SEHNR, FQNEAQ (reference sequence). V shed 3 bases and J 0 bases; nucleotides not matched to a gene: 10. The CDR3 region is CASSFLPGGYMNTEAFF. The CDR3 DNA reads as TGTGCCAGCAGCTTCCTTCCAGGGGGGTACATGAACACTGAAGCTTTCTTT.

V is TRBV7-2 and J is TRBJ2-2, with TRBD2 as a possible D gene (6 bases). This CDR3 contains 13 residues. The V end lost 4 bases, the J end lost 7 bases, and 10 bases lay between the germline ends. Per germline, CDR1 SGHTA and CDR2 FQGNSA. CDR3 amino acids: CASSSDYGGELFF. CDR3 coding DNA: TGTGCCAGCAGCTCGGACTACGGCGGGGAGCTGTTTTTT.

This clone was observed a handful of times. This sequence joins TRBV6-1 and TRBJ1-5; 7 bases match TRBD1. V shed 4 bases and J 0 bases; nucleotides not matched to a gene: 9. Looked up from germline, CDR1 is MNHNS and CDR2 is SASEGT. The length of the CDR3 is 17 residues. CDR3 in DNA: TGTGCCAGCAGTGGACCCGGACAGGCTCATAGCAATCAGCCCCAGCATTTT. It translates to CASSGPGQAHSNQPQHF.

The sample holds one count of this clone. This rearrangement joins TRBV19 to TRBJ2-5; 11 bases are shared with TRBD2. The CDR3 covers 15 residues. V lost 6 bases and J lost 5; bases outside the gene matches: 8. Germline assignment: CDR1 LNHDA and CDR2 SQIVND (reference sequence). CDR3 sequence: CASRPGLAAQETQYF. Here the CDR3 DNA reads TGTGCCAGTAGACCGGGACTAGCGGCCCAGGAGACCCAGTACTTC. The full variable domain, completed using reference TRBV19 and TRBJ2-5, is DGGITQSPKYLFRKEGQNVTLSCEQNLNHDAMYWYRQDPGQGLRLIYYSQIVNDFQKGDIAEGYSVSREKKESFPLTVTSAQKNPTAFYLCASRPGLAAQETQYFGPGTRLLVL.

This chain links TRBV19 with TRBJ1-2, with D perhaps TRBD1 (5 bases). This CDR3 has 15 amino acids. Trimming shortened V by 6 bases and J by 5 bases, and 19 bases separated the two germline ends. Germline V CDR1 and CDR2: LNHDA, SQIVND (reference sequence). The CDR3 here is CASSPGLREGYGYTF. In nucleotides, the CDR3 is TGTGCCAGTAGCCCGGGACTCCGGGAGGGGTATGGCTACACCTTC. The full variable domain, rest sourced from reference TRBV19 and TRBJ1-2, is DGGITQSPKYLFRKEGQNVTLSCEQNLNHDAMYWYRQDPGQGLRLIYYSQIVNDFQKGDIAEGYSVSREKKESFPLTVTSAQKNPTAFYLCASSPGLREGYGYTFGSGTRLTVV.

V gene TRBV10-3 combines with J gene TRBJ2-3, with a possible D match to TRBD2 (6 bases). V was pared by 3 bases and J by 2 bases, with 15 bases between. The germline CDR1 and CDR2 sequences are ENHRY and SYGVKD. The CDR3 covers 16 residues. The CDR3 DNA reads as TGTGCCATCAGTGACCGGGACTCCGTCAACACAGATACGCAGTATTTT. This gives the protein CAISDRDSVNTDTQYF.

CDR3 amino acids: CASSDSAANYGYTF. DNA for the CDR3: TGTGCCAGCAGTGACTCGGCGGCCAACTATGGCTACACCTTC. This chain links TRBV6-4 with TRBJ1-2; no clear D. The CDR3 has 14 amino acids. Germline loops: CDR1 MRHNA, CDR2 SNTAGT. With 0 bases removed from V and 2 bases from J, the gap between germline ends came to 7 bases.

This rearrangement joins TRBV6-6 to TRBJ2-5, with TRBD1 matching 7 bases. The CDR3 extends over 15 amino acids. Looked up from germline, CDR1 is MNHNY and CDR2 is SVGAGI (reference sequence). Losses at the gene ends were 7 bases for V and 3 bases for J; bases not matched to a gene: 11. DNA for the CDR3: TGTGCCAGCACCAAGGGGCGGACAGGCAAAGAGACCCAGTACTTC. It yields the protein CASTKGRTGKETQYF.

This clone was counted only a few times. The chain recombines TRBV5-6 with TRBJ2-6; 7 bases are a match to TRBD2. The CDR3 runs 16 residues. Germline lookup yields CDR1 SGHDT and CDR2 YYEEEE. Germline trimming cut 3 bases from V and 0 bases from J; bases unmatched to any gene: 3. CDR3 protein: CASSSGLLSGANVLTF. The CDR3 bases are TGTGCCAGCAGCTCGGGACTACTCTCTGGGGCCAACGTCCTGACTTTC.

This chain uses TRBV6-2 or TRBV6-3 with TRBJ1-2; 9 bases agree with TRBD1. Per germline, CDR1 MNHEY and CDR2 SVGEGT. CDR3 length: 15 residues. V shed 2 bases and J 2 bases; nucleotides not matched to a gene: 3. This CDR3 is CASSYSGTGNYGYTF. The CDR3 DNA sequence: TGTGCCAGCAGTTACAGCGGGACAGGGAACTATGGCTACACCTTC.

The chain uses TRBV6-4 and TRBJ1-2; D possibly corresponds to TRBD1 (6 bases). The CDR3 covers 14 residues. Germline V CDR1 and CDR2: MRHNA, SNTAGT. Trimming removed 3 bases at V and 7 bases at J, with 15 bases between. The CDR3 sequence is CASSETIGGGGYTF. The CDR3 DNA sequence: TGTGCCAGCAGTGAGACGATAGGGGGTGGTGGCTACACCTTC.

The rearrangement uses TRBV14 and TRBJ1-2, with TRBD1 matching 7 bases. The V gene end was trimmed by 0 bases and the J gene end by 10 bases; junction bases not matched to a gene: 8. Germline CDR1 is SGHDN and CDR2 is FVKESK. This CDR3 comprises 14 residues. The CDR3, as DNA: TGTGCCAGCAGCCAAGATAGGGCAGGGGGTTCCTACACCTTC. It encodes CASSQDRAGGSYTF.

The chain joins TRBV5-8 to TRBJ1-5, with TRBD1 as a possible D gene (5 bases). CDR3 length equals 14 residues. V was clipped by 2 bases and J by 5 bases, with 11 bases between them. From germline, CDR1 is SGHTS and CDR2 YDEGEE. CDR3 loop: CASSFGGGYQPQHF. The DNA for the CDR3 is TGTGCCAGCAGCTTCGGGGGAGGTTATCAGCCCCAGCATTTT.

In nucleotides, the CDR3 is TGTGCCAGCTCACCACCAGGGGTCGGCAATCAGCCCCAGCATTTT. This translates into CASSPPGVGNQPQHF. The chain combines TRBV18 with TRBJ1-5, with D possibly being TRBD1 (5 bases). V shed 0 bases and J shed 2 bases, with 8 bases lying between them. CDR3 length equals 15 residues. Germline lookup yields CDR1 KGHSH and CDR2 LQKENI.

The J gene is TRBJ2-7, the V gene TRBV21-1; whether TRBD1, the table's D call, matches the DNA was not checked. TRBV21-1 is a documented pseudogene. The CDR3 consists of 16 residues. CDR3 sequence: CASSKPPGQGAYEQYF. For the CDR3, the DNA is TGTGCCAGCAGCAAACCGCCGGGACAGGGGGCCTACGAGCAGTACTTC.

This chain uses TRBV2 with TRBJ2-3; a possible D gene is TRBD2 (7 bases). With 3 bases removed from V and 1 base from J, the gap between germline ends came to 17 bases. The length of the CDR3 is 17 residues. CDR1 and CDR2 (germline): SNHLY, FYNNEI. CDR3 sequence reads: CASSDYRGARGTDTQYF. The CDR3 DNA reads as TGTGCCAGCAGTGACTATCGGGGGGCGCGAGGCACAGATACGCAGTATTTT.

The rearrangement joins TRBV19 to TRBJ2-1; weak D call: TRBD2 (7 bases). CDR1 and CDR2 from the germline V gene are LNHDA and SQIVND (reference sequence). The CDR3 covers 14 residues. Deletions cut 5 bases from V and 5 bases from J, with 13 bases between. The CDR3: CASSWGGRNNEQFF. CDR3 coding DNA: TGTGCCAGTAGTTGGGGGGGCCGAAACAATGAGCAGTTCTTC. The whole variable domain, filled in from reference TRBV19 and TRBJ2-1, reads DGGITQSPKYLFRKEGQNVTLSCEQNLNHDAMYWYRQDPGQGLRLIYYSQIVNDFQKGDIAEGYSVSREKKESFPLTVTSAQKNPTAFYLCASSWGGRNNEQFFGPGTRLTVL.

The J gene is TRBJ2-3, the V gene TRBV7-6, with 12 bases aligning to TRBD2. The CDR3 extends over 17 amino acids. Germline-derived CDR1 and CDR2 are SGHVS and FNYEAQ. V shed 3 bases and J 2 bases; nucleotides not matched to a gene: 6. The CDR3 DNA sequence: TGTGCCAGCAGCTTTCGGACTAGCGGGGCCCTCACAGATACGCAGTATTTT. Its protein product is CASSFRTSGALTDTQYF. Full variable domain (rest looked up from reference TRBV7-6 and TRBJ2-3): GAGVSQSPRYKVTKRGQDVALRCDPISGHVSLYWYRQALGQGPEFLTYFNYEAQQDKSGLPNDRFSAERPEGSISTLTIQRTEQRDSAMYRCASSFRTSGALTDTQYFGPGTRLTVL.

In its sample, this clone was seen once. The chain joins TRBV7-9 to TRBJ2-1, with TRBD1 matching 9 bases. Germline V lookup: CDR1 SEHNR, CDR2 FQNEAQ (reference sequence). J was trimmed by 7 bases and V by 6 bases; bases with no gene match: 4. This CDR3 has 13 residues. The CDR3 region has the DNA TGTGCCAGCAGGGGGACAGGGTGGAATGAGCAGTTCTTC. Protein product: CASRGTGWNEQFF.

The chain joins TRBV7-3 to TRBJ2-7, with 7 bases lining up with TRBD1. There are 14 residues in the CDR3. Looked up from germline, CDR1 is SGHTA and CDR2 is FQGTGA. The V and J ends lost 5 bases and 2 bases, in that order; junction bases with no gene match: 6. The CDR3 sequence: CASSPGRGTYEQYF. In nucleotides, the CDR3 is TGTGCCAGCAGCCCCGGCAGGGGGACCTACGAGCAGTACTTC.

This chain uses TRBV9 with TRBJ2-5, with D perhaps TRBD1 (5 bases). V was clipped by 4 bases and J by 2 bases, with 15 bases between them. The germline gives CDR1 SGDLS, CDR2 YYNGEE. The CDR3 covers 15 residues. For the CDR3, the DNA is TGTGCCAGCAGCCCTTCCCCTAGGGGACAAGAGACCCAGTACTTC. This gives the protein CASSPSPRGQETQYF.

This rearrangement joins TRBV10-3 to TRBJ1-2, with D hard to call. The germline V gene has CDR1 ENHRY and CDR2 SYGVKD. Trimming stripped 3 bases from V and 6 bases from J, with 11 bases between. The CDR3 is made up of 13 amino acids. The CDR3 is CAISDQVVNGYTF. In DNA, the CDR3 is TGTGCCATCAGTGACCAGGTTGTGAATGGCTACACCTTC.

This chain uses TRBV30 with TRBJ1-4, with a tentative D call TRBD1 (6 bases). Trimming shortened V by 2 bases and J by 8 bases, and 21 bases separated the two germline ends. Germline lookup yields CDR1 GTSNPN and CDR2 SVGIG (reference sequence). There are 16 residues in the CDR3. Here the CDR3 reads CAWSSSGPGVREKLFF. CDR3 DNA sequence: TGTGCCTGGAGTTCCTCCGGGCCAGGGGTTCGGGAAAAACTGTTTTTT.

This sequence joins TRBV29-1 and TRBJ2-5; 11 positions agree with TRBD1. This CDR3 spans 13 amino acids. Trimming took 7 bases from V and 4 from J; bases not matched to a gene: 5. Germline CDR1 SQVTM, CDR2 ANQGSEA. CDR3 nucleotide sequence: TGCAGCGAGCTTGGGACAGGGGGAGAGACCCAGTACTTC. Translated, it gives CSELGTGGETQYF.

V is TRBV18 and J is TRBJ1-4, with TRBD1 identical over 9 bases. From germline, CDR1 is KGHSH and CDR2 LQKENI. This CDR3 contains 14 residues. The trim removed 2 bases at V and 5 bases at J, leaving 0 bases unmatched. The CDR3 DNA sequence: TGTGCCAGCTCACCAGGGACAGGGAATGAAAAACTGTTTTTT. Protein product: CASSPGTGNEKLFF. Drawing the rest from reference TRBV18 and TRBJ1-4, the complete variable domain is NAGVMQNPRHLVRRRGQEARLRCSPMKGHSHVYWYRQLPEEGLKFMVYLQKENIIDESGMPKERFSAEFPKEGPSILRIQQVVRGDSAAYFCASSPGTGNEKLFFGSGTQLSVL.

The chain links TRBV28 to TRBJ1-1; D is ambiguous. The CDR3 contains 12 residues. The V gene lost 6 bases and the J gene lost 8 bases, with 13 bases spanning the gap. CDR1 is MDHEN and CDR2 is SYDVKM in the germline V gene. CDR3 protein: CASSWNEGEAFF. The CDR3, as DNA: TGTGCCAGCAGCTGGAATGAGGGAGAAGCTTTCTTT.

The chain uses TRBV5-1 and TRBJ1-6; maybe TRBD1 (5 bases). CDR1 and CDR2 (germline): SGHRS, YFSETQ. The CDR3 is 17 amino acids. Written as DNA, the CDR3 is TGCCCCCGCACCCTGGGCCCCCGGGGGGATTATAATTCACCCCTCCACTTT. It codes for CPRTLGPRGDYNSPLHF.